The source of this T cell receptor (beta chain) is a study of sequential checkpoint blockade in melanoma. Background on the study: Randomization was 1:1 between first-line nivolumab→ipilimumab and ipilimumab→nivolumab. Study conclusions and caveats: Rising tumor T-cell fraction and clonality meant about 30 times likelier benefit.

TCRdb keeps only in-frame clones here, not all; method: immunoSEQ multiplex PCR. The repertoire holds over 4,000 clones, with approximately 24% as singletons. Worth noting for this clone: As yet, its antigen is unknown.

V lost 3 bases and J lost 4; bases outside the gene matches: 15. Germline V CDR1 and CDR2: KGHSH, LQKENI. This CDR3 comprises 18 residues. The treatment denotes: randomized to nivolumab then ipilimumab (arm A) or the reverse (arm B). The sequence came from a human donor with melanoma. The specimen was tumor tissue (inferred from file names), collected from a patient given nivolumab and ipilimumab in sequence. This chain joins TRBV18 and TRBJ2-3; 8 nucleotides agree with TRBD2. The DNA of the CDR3 is TGTGCCAGCTCACCCCGCCCTAGCGGGCCCCTTACGGCAGATACGCAGTATTTT. Translated, it gives CASSPRPSGPLTADTQYF.